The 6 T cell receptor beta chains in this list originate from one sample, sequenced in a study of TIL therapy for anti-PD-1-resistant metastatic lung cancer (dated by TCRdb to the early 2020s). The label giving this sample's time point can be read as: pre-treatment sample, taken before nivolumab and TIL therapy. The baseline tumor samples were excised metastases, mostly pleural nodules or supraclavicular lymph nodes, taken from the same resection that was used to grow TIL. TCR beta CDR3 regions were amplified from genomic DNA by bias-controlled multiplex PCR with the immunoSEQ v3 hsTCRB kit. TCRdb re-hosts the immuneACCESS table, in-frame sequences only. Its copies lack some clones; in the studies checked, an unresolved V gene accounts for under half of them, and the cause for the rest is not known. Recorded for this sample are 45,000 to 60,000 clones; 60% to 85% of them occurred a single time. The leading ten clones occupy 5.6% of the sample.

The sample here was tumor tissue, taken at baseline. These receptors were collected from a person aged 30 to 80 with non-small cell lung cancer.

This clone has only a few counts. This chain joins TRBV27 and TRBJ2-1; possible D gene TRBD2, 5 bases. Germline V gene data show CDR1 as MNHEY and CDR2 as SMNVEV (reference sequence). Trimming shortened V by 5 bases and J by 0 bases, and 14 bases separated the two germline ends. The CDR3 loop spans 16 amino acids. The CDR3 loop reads CASSAGLMSSYNEQFF. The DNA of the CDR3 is TGTGCCAGCAGTGCCGGACTCATGAGCTCCTACAATGAGCAGTTCTTC.

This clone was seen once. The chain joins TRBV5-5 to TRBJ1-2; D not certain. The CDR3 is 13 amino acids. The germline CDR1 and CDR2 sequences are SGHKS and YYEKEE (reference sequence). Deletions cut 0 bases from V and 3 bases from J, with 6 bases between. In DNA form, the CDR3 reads TGTGCCAGCAGCTTGGTTACAGACTATGGCTACACCTTC. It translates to CASSLVTDYGYTF. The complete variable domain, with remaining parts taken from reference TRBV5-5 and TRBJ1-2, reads DAGVTQSPTHLIKTRGQQVTLRCSPISGHKSVSWYQQVLGQGPQFIFQYYEKEERGRGNFPDRFSARQFPNYSSELNVNALLLGDSALYLCASSLVTDYGYTFGSGTRLTVV.

CDR3 sequence: CAWIPPRNTGELFF. The CDR3, as DNA: TGTGCCTGGATCCCGCCTAGGAACACCGGGGAGCTGTTTTTT. The rearrangement uses TRBV30 and TRBJ2-2; D is undetermined. The CDR3 spans 14 residues. The germline gives CDR1 GTSNPN, CDR2 SVGIG (reference sequence). Trimming shortened V by 4 bases and J by 1 base, and 10 bases separated the two germline ends.

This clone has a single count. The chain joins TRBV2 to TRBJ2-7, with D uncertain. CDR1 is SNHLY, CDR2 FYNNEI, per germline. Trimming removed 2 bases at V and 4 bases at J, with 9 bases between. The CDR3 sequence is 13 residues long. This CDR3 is CASSENSLYEQYF. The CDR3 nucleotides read TGTGCCAGCAGTGAAAATTCATTATACGAGCAGTACTTC.

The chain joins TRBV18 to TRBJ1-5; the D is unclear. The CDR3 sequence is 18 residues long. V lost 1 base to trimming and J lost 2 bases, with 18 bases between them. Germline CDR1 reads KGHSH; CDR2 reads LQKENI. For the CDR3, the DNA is TGTGCCAGCTCACCACAACCGGGAGGGCTGGGAGGCAATCAGCCCCAGCATTTT. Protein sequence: CASSPQPGGLGGNQPQHF. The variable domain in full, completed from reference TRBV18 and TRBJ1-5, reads NAGVMQNPRHLVRRRGQEARLRCSPMKGHSHVYWYRQLPEEGLKFMVYLQKENIIDESGMPKERFSAEFPKEGPSILRIQQVVRGDSAAYFCASSPQPGGLGGNQPQHFGDGTRLSIL.

The CDR3 sequence: CASSRSAGSLDGYTF. CDR3 DNA sequence: TGTGCCAGCAGCCGCTCAGCAGGCAGTTTGGATGGCTACACCTTC. This rearrangement joins TRBV11-2 to TRBJ1-2; D remains unclear. The CDR3 extends over 15 amino acids. The germline V and J ends were trimmed by 5 bases and 6 bases, with 19 bases remaining between them. Germline CDR1 is SGHAT and CDR2 is FQNNGV.